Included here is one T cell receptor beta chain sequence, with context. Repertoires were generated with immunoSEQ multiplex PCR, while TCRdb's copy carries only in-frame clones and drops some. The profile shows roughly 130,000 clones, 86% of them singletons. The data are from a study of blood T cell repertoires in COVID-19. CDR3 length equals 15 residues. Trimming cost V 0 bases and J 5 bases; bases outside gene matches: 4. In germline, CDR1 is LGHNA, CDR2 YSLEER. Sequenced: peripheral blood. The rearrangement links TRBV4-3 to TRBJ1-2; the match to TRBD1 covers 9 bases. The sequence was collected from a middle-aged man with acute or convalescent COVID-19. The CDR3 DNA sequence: TGCGCCAGCAGCCAAGATTTAGGGACAGGGTATGGCTACACCTTC. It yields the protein CASSQDLGTGYGYTF.